This TCR beta chain is from a study of control samples from healthy donors and cancer patients. TCRdb keeps only in-frame clones here, not all; method: immunoSEQ multiplex PCR. The data contain 100,000 to 150,000 clones, about 93% of them seen just once; the ten biggest clones take up 2% to 2.5%. This CDR3 has 16 residues. V trimming: 2 bases; J trimming: 5 bases; junction bases outside the gene matches: 12. Germline V gene lookup returns CDR1 GTSNPN and CDR2 SVGIG (reference sequence). The genes are TRBV30 and TRBJ1-5, with TRBD1 identical over 7 bases. This clonotype was sampled from a man aged 18 to 30 in good health. Sequencing was done on a sample of blood. CDR3 sequence (DNA): TGTGCCTGGAGTCCCGCCGGACAGGTAACTGATCAGCCCCAGCATTTT. Its translation is CAWSPAGQVTDQPQHF.